This section outlines one T cell receptor beta chain sequence together with its context. Its antigen is not known. One end of the junction does not line up with germline, which may come from a read error. This CDR3 contains 13 residues. From germline, CDR1 is SGHDT and CDR2 YYEEEE. This sample is drawn from a study of radiotherapy plus CTLA-4 blockade in lung cancer. In the study overall: For approximately 17% of patients, objective responses occurred, and around 31% had disease control. Findings and caveats of the study: Early clonal dynamics of blood T cells, together with interferon-beta, were reported as the best response predictor. An expansion of tumor-derived TCR clones occurred in blood after radiotherapy plus ipilimumab.

Enrolled patients, whose metastatic non-small-cell lung cancer was chemo-refractory, received focal radiation plus CTLA-4 blockade with ipilimumab. Here immunoSEQ multiplex PCR was the method, and the copy in TCRdb shows in-frame clones only, minus some. The sample includes 85,000 to 100,000 clones, about two thirds seen only once; the top ten take about 14%. The source is a human donor with non-small cell lung cancer that progressed on radiotherapy plus ipilimumab. The chain joins TRBV5-6 to TRBJ2-3; D gene unclear. This specimen consisted of peripheral blood, obtained from a patient treated with radiotherapy plus ipilimumab. The CDR3 DNA reads as TGTGCCAGCCGCTTCAGGATAAGGGATACGCAGTATTTT. Translation gives CASRFRIRDTQYF.